A selection of T cell receptor beta chains follows, all from one sample in a study of blood T cells in healthy people across ages. MiXCR, run by TCRdb on the 5' RACE reads, gives a single entry per CDR3 protein. The sample yields about a million distinct CDR3 sequences, 30% to 40% seen once. Sequencing was done on a sample of blood. Receptors were obtained from a man aged 18 to 30 in good health. The CDR3 runs from the conserved cysteine through the conserved F or W. D genes are given only for firm matches. The size entry is marked missing in some rows and otherwise reads once, few, many or a size class.

v_gene	abundance	d_gene	j_gene	CDR3aa	CDR3nt
TRBV9	few	NA	TRBJ1-5	CASSTSGGLNQPQHF	TGTGCCAGCAGCACAAGTGGGGGCTTGAATCAGCCCCAGCATTTT
TRBV11-2	NA	NA	TRBJ1-1	CASSASTVGAFF	TGTGCCAGCAGCGCTTCAACGGTGGGTGCTTTCTTT
TRBV20-1	few	TRBD1	TRBJ1-2	CSAPGTGGNYGYTF	TGCAGTGCCCCCGGGACAGGGGGTAATTATGGCTACACCTTC
TRBV6-6	NA	TRBD1	TRBJ1-2	CASSYVSQGSNTF	TGTGCCAGCAGTTACGTCTCACAGGGGAGCAACACCTTC
TRBV12-5	few	NA	TRBJ2-3	CASGRPGTDTQYF	TGTGCTAGTGGACGACCAGGGACAGATACGCAGTATTTT
TRBV4-3	NA	NA	TRBJ1-5	CASSQDIVEEDSNQPQHF	TGCGCCAGCAGCCAAGACATCGTTGAGGAGGATAGCAATCAGCCCCAGCATTTT
TRBV12-5	NA	NA	TRBJ1-2	CASGPAPAEYTF	TGTGCTAGTGGTCCGGCGCCCGCGGAATACACCTTC
TRBV4-2	NA	NA	TRBJ2-1	CASGQESGDNEQFF	TGTGCCAGCGGCCAAGAATCGGGGGACAATGAGCAGTTCTTC
TRBV4-3	few	TRBD1	TRBJ2-4	CASSQDRGQGNIQYF	TGCGCCAGCAGCCAAGATAGGGGACAGGGGAACATTCAGTACTTC
TRBV7-3	few	NA	TRBJ2-1	CASSGYNNEQFF	TGTGCCAGCAGCGGTTACAACAATGAGCAGTTCTTC
TRBV20-1	few	NA	TRBJ1-2	CSARGNLYGYTF	TGCAGTGCTAGAGGGAACCTCTATGGCTACACCTTC
TRBV6-6	NA	NA	TRBJ1-5	CASSYSGAGDVNQPQHF	TGTGCCAGCAGTTACTCTGGGGCAGGGGACGTCAATCAGCCCCAGCATTTT
TRBV29-1	NA	TRBD1	TRBJ1-2	CSVGTASPYGYTF	TGCAGCGTCGGGACAGCTAGCCCCTATGGCTACACCTTC
TRBV6-2/TRBV6-3	NA	TRBD1	TRBJ2-3	CASTLPQDRGWDTDTQYF	TGTGCCAGCACCCTACCCCAAGACAGGGGATGGGACACAGATACGCAGTATTTT
TRBV30	NA	NA	TRBJ1-1	CAWSVRGREGTEAFF	TGTGCCTGGAGTGTACGGGGCAGGGAGGGGACTGAAGCTTTCTTT